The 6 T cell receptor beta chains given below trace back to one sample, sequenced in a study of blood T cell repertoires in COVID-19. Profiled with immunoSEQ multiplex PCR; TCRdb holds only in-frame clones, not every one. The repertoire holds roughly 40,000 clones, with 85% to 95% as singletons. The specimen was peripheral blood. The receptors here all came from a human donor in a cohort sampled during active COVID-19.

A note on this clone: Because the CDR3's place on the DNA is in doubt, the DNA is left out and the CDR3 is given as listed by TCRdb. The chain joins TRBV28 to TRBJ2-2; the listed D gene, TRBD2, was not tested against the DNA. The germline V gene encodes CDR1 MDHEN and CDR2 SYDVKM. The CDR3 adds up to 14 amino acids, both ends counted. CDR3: CASSDHGSPGSCFF.

CDR3 DNA sequence: TGTGCCAGCAGCCGAGGGACTAGCGGGGGTATTGAGACCCAGTACTTC. Translation gives CASSRGTSGGIETQYF. This chain connects TRBV7-9 to TRBJ2-5; 14 nucleotides line up with TRBD2. Trimming cost V 5 bases and J 5 bases; bases outside gene matches: 7. CDR3 size: 16 residues. Germline V lookup: CDR1 SEHNR, CDR2 FQNEAQ (reference sequence).

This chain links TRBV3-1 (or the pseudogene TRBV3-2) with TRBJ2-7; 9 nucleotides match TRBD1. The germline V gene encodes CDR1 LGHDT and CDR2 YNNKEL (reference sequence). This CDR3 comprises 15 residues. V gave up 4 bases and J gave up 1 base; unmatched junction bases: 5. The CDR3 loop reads CASSPGTGLSYEQYF. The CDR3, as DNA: TGTGCCAGCAGCCCCGGGACAGGGTTGTCCTACGAGCAGTACTTC.

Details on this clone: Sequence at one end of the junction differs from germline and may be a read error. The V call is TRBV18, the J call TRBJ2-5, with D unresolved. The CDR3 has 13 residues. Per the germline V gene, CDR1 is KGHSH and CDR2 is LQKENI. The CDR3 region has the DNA TGTGCCAGCCCACCATCGCCGCAGGAGACCCAGTACTTC. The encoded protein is CASPPSPQETQYF.

CDR3 nucleotide sequence: TGTGCCAGCAGCTTAGCGCTGAGCGGGGGGGCTAAAGAGCAGTTCTTC. Translation: CASSLALSGGAKEQFF. The rearrangement uses TRBV7-2 and TRBJ2-1, with 10 positions matching TRBD2. The CDR3 sequence is 16 residues long. V lost 0 bases to trimming and J lost 10 bases; unmatched junction nucleotides: 9. The germline CDR1 and CDR2 sequences are SGHTA and FQGNSA.

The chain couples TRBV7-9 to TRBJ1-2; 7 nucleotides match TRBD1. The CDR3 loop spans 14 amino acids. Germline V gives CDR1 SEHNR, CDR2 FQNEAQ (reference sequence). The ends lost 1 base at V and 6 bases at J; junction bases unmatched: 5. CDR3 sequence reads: CASSLVTGLDGYTF. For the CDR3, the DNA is TGTGCCAGCAGCTTAGTGACAGGGTTGGATGGCTACACCTTC.